What follows are 29 T cell receptor beta chains derived from one specimen sequenced in a study of cytomegalovirus exposure and HLA in healthy donors. TCRdb's copy holds only in-frame clones and misses some; the assay was immunoSEQ multiplex PCR. The profile covers 70,000 or so clones, with 94% appearing a single time and 0.9% to 1.2% taken by the ten largest. Sequencing was performed on PBMCs. The receptors stem from a young woman in good health and CMV-seronegative.

The CDR3 sequence is CASSGGVSYEQYF. Here the CDR3 DNA reads TGCGCCAGCAGTGGTGGAGTCTCCTACGAGCAGTACTTC. The rearrangement links TRBV10-2 to TRBJ2-7; D uncertain. Germline V gene sequence: CDR1 WSHSY, CDR2 SAAADI. V shed 4 bases and J shed 0 bases, with 7 bases lying between them. The CDR3 covers 13 residues.

The rearrangement links TRBV7-9 to TRBJ2-7; D is unresolved. From germline, CDR1 is SEHNR and CDR2 FQNEAQ (reference sequence). This CDR3 has 11 residues. Trimming cost V 4 bases and J 4 bases, with 5 bases left between them. In nucleotides, the CDR3 is TGTGCCAGCAGCTCGAGGTACGAGCAGTACTTC. Encoded protein: CASSSRYEQYF.

In this sample, this clone turned up a few times. The chain carries TRBV10-1 and TRBJ2-7; D not resolved. The CDR3 sequence is 13 residues long. Germline V gene data show CDR1 as WNHNN and CDR2 as SYGVQD (reference sequence). V was clipped by 4 bases and J by 4 bases, with 11 bases between them. The CDR3 is CASSARHPYEQYF. The CDR3 coding sequence is TGCGCCAGCAGTGCTCGACACCCTTACGAGCAGTACTTC.

This clone has a single count. V gene TRBV7-2 combines with J gene TRBJ2-2; TRBD2 aligns across 8 bases. Trimming cost V 5 bases and J 2 bases; bases outside gene matches: 10. This CDR3 is 17 amino acids long. Germline V gene lookup returns CDR1 SGHTA and CDR2 FQGNSA. The CDR3: CASSPLKAGDNTGELFF. CDR3 DNA sequence: TGTGCCAGCAGCCCCCTTAAAGCGGGGGATAACACCGGGGAGCTGTTTTTT.

The chain recombines TRBV6-5 with TRBJ2-1; TRBD1 matches at 7 bases. The CDR3 has 15 residues. The V and J ends lost 2 bases and 5 bases, in that order; junction bases with no gene match: 6. Looked up from germline, CDR1 is MNHEY and CDR2 is SVGAGI. CDR3 protein: CASSYMRGLNNEQFF. For the CDR3, the DNA is TGTGCCAGCAGTTACATGAGGGGGCTTAACAATGAGCAGTTCTTC.

This clone was recorded only once. V and J are TRBV10-3 and TRBJ2-7, with 7 bases lining up with TRBD1. This CDR3 spans 15 amino acids. V lost 0 bases to trimming and J lost 2 bases; unmatched junction nucleotides: 4. The germline gives CDR1 ENHRY, CDR2 SYGVKD. In DNA form, the CDR3 reads TGTGCCATCAGTGAGTCGGGTACAGGGGCCTACGAGCAGTACTTC. Translated: CAISESGTGAYEQYF.

The chain links TRBV9 to TRBJ2-2, with TRBD2 identical over 13 bases. Per germline, CDR1 SGDLS and CDR2 YYNGEE. The CDR3 consists of 15 residues. J was trimmed by 6 bases and V by 3 bases; bases with no gene match: 2. In DNA form, the CDR3 reads TGTGCCAGCAGCGCGGGACTAGCGGGATCCGGGGAGCTGTTTTTT. Its protein is CASSAGLAGSGELFF.

This clone was seen only once. This rearrangement joins TRBV6-1 to TRBJ1-2, with D possibly being TRBD1 (6 bases). Trimming pared 2 bases from V and 7 bases from J, leaving 14 bases between. Germline V gene sequence: CDR1 MNHNS, CDR2 SASEGT. The CDR3 runs 14 residues. As DNA, the CDR3 is TGTGCCAGCAGTGAATTAGGGGGTGAGGGTGGCTACACCTTC. Translation gives CASSELGGEGGYTF.

The chain joins TRBV11-1 to TRBJ1-3; D is undetermined. Germline lookup yields CDR1 SGHAT and CDR2 FQDESV (reference sequence). The V gene lost 3 bases and the J gene lost 0 bases, with 6 bases spanning the gap. The CDR3 runs to 14 residues. DNA of the CDR3: TGTGCCAGCAGCTTCGAACTCTCTGGAAACACCATATATTTT. It translates to CASSFELSGNTIYF. Full variable domain (missing parts from reference TRBV11-1 and TRBJ1-3): EAEVAQSPRYKITEKSQAVAFWCDPISGHATLYWYRQILGQGPELLVQFQDESVVDDSQLPKDRFSAERLKGVDSTLKIQPAELGDSAMYLCASSFELSGNTIYFGEGSWLTVV.

The genes are TRBV10-1 and TRBJ2-1; 8 positions match TRBD2. V lost 2 bases and J lost 0; bases outside the gene matches: 9. The CDR3 has 18 residues. CDR1 and CDR2 from the germline V gene are WNHNN and SYGVQD (reference sequence). The CDR3 loop is CASSEIPGGRSSYNEQFF. CDR3 coding DNA: TGCGCCAGCAGTGAGATACCTGGCGGGAGGAGCTCCTACAATGAGCAGTTCTTC.

The rearrangement links TRBV7-9 to TRBJ1-2; D might be TRBD1 (5 bases). The CDR3 is 14 amino acids. Trimming removed 4 bases at V and 3 bases at J, with 12 bases between. Germline lookup yields CDR1 SEHNR and CDR2 FQNEAQ (reference sequence). DNA for the CDR3: TGTGCCAGCAGCTCCGGGCAGGGTGACTATGGCTACACCTTC. This translates into CASSSGQGDYGYTF.

This sequence joins TRBV11-2 and TRBJ2-1; D unresolved. The V gene's germline CDR1 is SGHAT and CDR2 FQNNGV. V was trimmed by 5 bases and J by 10 bases, leaving 9 bases between them. The length of the CDR3 is 11 residues. The CDR3 reads CASSVMGEQFF. CDR3 DNA: TGTGCCAGCAGCGTCATGGGCGAGCAGTTCTTC. The full variable domain, its missing parts supplied by reference TRBV11-2 and TRBJ2-1, is EAGVAQSPRYKIIEKRQSVAFWCNPISGHATLYWYQQILGQGPKLLIQFQNNGVVDDSQLPKDRFSAERLKGVDSTLKIQPAKLEDSAVYLCASSVMGEQFFGPGTRLTVL.

The table lists this clone with a count of one. The chain couples TRBV10-3 to TRBJ1-2, with a tentative D call TRBD1 (6 bases). This CDR3 is built from 15 residues. Trimming shortened V by 0 bases and J by 1 base, and 9 bases separated the two germline ends. The germline V gene has CDR1 ENHRY and CDR2 SYGVKD. The CDR3 here is CAISESRTVNYGYTF. The CDR3, as DNA: TGTGCCATCAGTGAGTCGAGGACAGTTAACTATGGCTACACCTTC.

Only one count was recorded for this clone. V and J are TRBV30 and TRBJ2-2, with TRBD1 matching over 9 bases. In germline, CDR1 is GTSNPN, CDR2 SVGIG (reference sequence). The CDR3 sequence is 17 residues long. V was pared by 0 bases and J by 1 base, with 6 bases of the junction left unmatched. CDR3: CAWSVFTGGMNTGELFF. In nucleotides, the CDR3 is TGTGCCTGGAGTGTATTTACAGGGGGCATGAACACCGGGGAGCTGTTTTTT.

The chain links TRBV15 to TRBJ2-2; TRBD1 is a possible D gene (6 bases). Trimming took 5 bases from V and 0 from J, leaving 16 bases between them. Germline V gene lookup returns CDR1 LNHNV and CDR2 YYDKDF (reference sequence). There are 17 residues in the CDR3. The CDR3 loop reads CATSQFRDTANTGELFF. The CDR3, as DNA: TGTGCCACCAGCCAATTCCGGGACACAGCGAACACCGGGGAGCTGTTTTTT. Complete variable domain (other parts from reference TRBV15 and TRBJ2-2): DAMVIQNPRYQVTQFGKPVTLSCSQTLNHNVMYWYQQKSSQAPKLLFHYYDKDFNNEADTPDNFQSRRPNTSFCFLDIRSPGLGDTAMYLCATSQFRDTANTGELFFGEGSRLTVL.

The V and J genes are TRBV27 and TRBJ2-7; tentative D call: TRBD1 (5 bases). Per germline, CDR1 MNHEY and CDR2 SMNVEV (reference sequence). This CDR3 region has 14 residues. The V and J ends lost 6 bases and 0 bases respectively, with 12 bases between them. The CDR3 reads CASRYRMSSYEQYF. In DNA, the CDR3 is TGTGCCAGCAGATACAGGATGAGCTCCTACGAGCAGTACTTC.

The chain recombines TRBV7-9 with TRBJ2-1, with 7 bases matching TRBD2. The ends lost 3 bases at V and 0 bases at J; junction bases unmatched: 5. Germline V gene lookup returns CDR1 SEHNR and CDR2 FQNEAQ (reference sequence). The CDR3 is 16 residues long. DNA for the CDR3: TGTGCCAGCAGCTTTAGTAGCGGGTTCTCCTACAATGAGCAGTTCTTC. Residues: CASSFSSGFSYNEQFF.

V usage is TRBV6-6 and J usage is TRBJ1-1, with 10 bases fitting TRBD1. Germline CDR1 is MNHNY and CDR2 is SVGAGI (reference sequence). The CDR3 extends over 16 amino acids. V trimming: 5 bases; J trimming: 4 bases; junction bases outside the gene matches: 10. This CDR3 is CASSGRQGAPATEAFF. The CDR3 nucleotides read TGTGCCAGCAGTGGCCGACAGGGGGCGCCTGCCACTGAAGCTTTCTTT.

This sequence joins TRBV7-2 and TRBJ1-2; a weak D match, TRBD1 (5 bases). The germline CDR1 and CDR2 sequences are SGHTA and FQGNSA. Trimming pared 5 bases from V and 4 bases from J, leaving 14 bases between. The CDR3 length is 14 residues. The CDR3 nucleotides are TGTGCCAGCAGCCGAGCCCAGGGTTCCTATGGCTACACCTTC. Encoded protein: CASSRAQGSYGYTF.

The chain combines TRBV19 with TRBJ2-5; 8 nucleotides agree with TRBD1. Germline values: CDR1 LNHDA, CDR2 SQIVND (reference sequence). CDR3 length: 14 residues. The trim removed 5 bases at V and 5 bases at J, leaving 7 bases unmatched. The CDR3 nucleotides are TGTGCCAGTAGTTTAGGACAGGGCGGGGAGACCCAGTACTTC. Translation: CASSLGQGGETQYF. Variable domain in full (rest from reference TRBV19 and TRBJ2-5): DGGITQSPKYLFRKEGQNVTLSCEQNLNHDAMYWYRQDPGQGLRLIYYSQIVNDFQKGDIAEGYSVSREKKESFPLTVTSAQKNPTAFYLCASSLGQGGETQYFGPGTRLLVL.

The chain couples TRBV4-2 to TRBJ2-3, with 9 bases that match TRBD1. CDR1 and CDR2 (germline): LGHNA, YNFKEQ. V lost 3 bases to trimming and J lost 4 bases; unmatched junction nucleotides: 8. This CDR3 contains 16 residues. The CDR3 reads CASSHPSGQGADTQYF. In DNA form, the CDR3 reads TGTGCCAGCAGCCACCCCTCGGGACAGGGCGCAGATACGCAGTATTTT.

The chain carries TRBV28 and TRBJ1-1, with D tentatively TRBD1 (6 bases). There are 16 residues in the CDR3. Per the germline V gene, CDR1 is MDHEN and CDR2 is SYDVKM. V was cut by 6 bases and J by 8 bases, with 25 bases left in between. This CDR3 reads CASRTPFQQGSVEAFF. CDR3 coding DNA: TGTGCCAGCAGAACCCCTTTCCAACAGGGATCTGTGGAAGCTTTCTTT.

The gene calls are TRBV6-1 and TRBJ2-3; 10 nucleotides agree with TRBD2. J gave up 1 base and V 4 bases, and 8 bases lay outside the gene matches. Germline V gene sequence: CDR1 MNHNS, CDR2 SASEGT. The CDR3 is 17 residues long. This CDR3 reads CASSGFGLAARTDTQYF. The CDR3 nucleotides are TGTGCCAGCAGTGGCTTCGGACTAGCGGCCCGCACAGATACGCAGTATTTT.

The genes are TRBV13 and TRBJ2-3, with D uncertain. This CDR3 comprises 12 residues. Deletions cut 5 bases from V and 0 bases from J, with 3 bases between. Germline lookup yields CDR1 PRHDT and CDR2 FYEKMQ (reference sequence). The CDR3 sequence: CASSPSTDTQYF. The CDR3 DNA is TGTGCCAGCAGCCCTAGCACAGATACGCAGTATTTT.

The chain combines TRBV5-1 with TRBJ2-1; TRBD2 matches 10 bases. With 6 bases clipped from V and 7 bases from J, the junction kept 13 bases outside the gene matches. CDR1 is SGHRS and CDR2 is YFSETQ in the germline V gene. This CDR3 is built from 16 residues. The CDR3 DNA reads TGCGCCAGCAAGCTAGCGGGGGAGGGGAGTGGGAATGAGCAGTTCTTC. Its protein is CASKLAGEGSGNEQFF.

This chain joins TRBV5-4 and TRBJ1-1; the D gene is possibly TRBD1 (6 bases). The CDR3 extends over 15 amino acids. Germline CDR1 SGHNT, CDR2 YYREEE (reference sequence). V was pared by 4 bases and J by 10 bases, with 23 bases between. The CDR3 nucleotides read TGTGCCAGCAGCCCGTGGGGGGGGGCGGTCAAGGGAGCTTTCTTT. It specifies CASSPWGGAVKGAFF.

The chain recombines TRBV11-2 with TRBJ2-5; 13 positions match TRBD2. The CDR3 runs to 17 residues. Trimming cost V 1 base and J 3 bases; bases outside gene matches: 5. CDR1 SGHAT and CDR2 FQNNGV come from the germline V gene. The CDR3 DNA sequence: TGTGCCAGCAGCTTAGGGGGACTAGCGGGGCTGAAAGAGACCCAGTACTTC. This gives the protein CASSLGGLAGLKETQYF.

The chain is built from TRBV5-8 and TRBJ2-1, with 7 bases aligning to TRBD1. The CDR3 has 12 residues. Germline lookup yields CDR1 SGHTS and CDR2 YDEGEE. Losses at the gene ends were 4 bases for V and 8 bases for J; bases not matched to a gene: 3. This CDR3 is CASSHRGYEQFF. For the CDR3, the DNA is TGTGCCAGCAGCCACAGGGGTTATGAGCAGTTCTTC.

This sequence joins TRBV9 and TRBJ2-2; 10 nucleotides match TRBD2. Germline V gene data show CDR1 as SGDLS and CDR2 as YYNGEE. Unmatched junction bases numbered 8, after V lost 2 bases and J lost 7 bases. This CDR3 is built from 16 residues. The CDR3, as DNA: TGTGCCAGCAGCGTTTCTAGCGGGAGTTTGGTCGGGGAGCTGTTTTTT. This gives the protein CASSVSSGSLVGELFF.